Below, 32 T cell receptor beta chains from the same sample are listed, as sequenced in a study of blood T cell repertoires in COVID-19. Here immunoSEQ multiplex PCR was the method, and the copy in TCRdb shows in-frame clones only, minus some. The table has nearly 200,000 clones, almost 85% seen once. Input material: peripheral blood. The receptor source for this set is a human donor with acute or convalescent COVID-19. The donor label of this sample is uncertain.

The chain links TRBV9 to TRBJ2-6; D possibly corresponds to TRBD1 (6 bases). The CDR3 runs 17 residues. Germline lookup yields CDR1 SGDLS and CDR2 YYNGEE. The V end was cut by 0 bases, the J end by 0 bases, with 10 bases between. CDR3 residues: CASSVGQAFSGANVLTF. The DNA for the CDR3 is TGTGCCAGCAGCGTAGGACAGGCCTTCTCTGGGGCCAACGTCCTGACTTTC.

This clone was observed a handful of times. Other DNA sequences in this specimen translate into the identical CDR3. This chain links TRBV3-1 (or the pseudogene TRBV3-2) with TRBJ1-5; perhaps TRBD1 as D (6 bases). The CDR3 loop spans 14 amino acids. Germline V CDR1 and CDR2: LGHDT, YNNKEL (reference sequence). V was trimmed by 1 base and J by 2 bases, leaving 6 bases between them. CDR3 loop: CASSQGTGNQPQHF. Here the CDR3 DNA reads TGTGCCAGCAGCCAAGGGACAGGCAATCAGCCCCAGCATTTT.

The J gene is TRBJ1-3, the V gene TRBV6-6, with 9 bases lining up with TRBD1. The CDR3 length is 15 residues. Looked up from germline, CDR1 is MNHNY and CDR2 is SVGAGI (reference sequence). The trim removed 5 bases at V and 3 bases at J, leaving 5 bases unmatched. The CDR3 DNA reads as TGTGCCAGCAGTACCTCGGGACAGGGTGGAAACACCATATATTTT. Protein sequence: CASSTSGQGGNTIYF.

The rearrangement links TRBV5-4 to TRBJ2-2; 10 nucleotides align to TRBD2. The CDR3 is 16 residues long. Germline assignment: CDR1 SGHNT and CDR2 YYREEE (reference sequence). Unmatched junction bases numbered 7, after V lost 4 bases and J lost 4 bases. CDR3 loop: CASSTLAGGFTGELFF. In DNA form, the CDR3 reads TGTGCCAGCAGCACCTTAGCGGGAGGTTTCACCGGGGAGCTGTTTTTT.

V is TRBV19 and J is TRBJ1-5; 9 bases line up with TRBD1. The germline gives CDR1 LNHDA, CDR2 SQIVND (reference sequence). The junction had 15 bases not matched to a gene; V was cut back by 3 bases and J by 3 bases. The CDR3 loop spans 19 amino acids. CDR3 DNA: TGTGCCAGTAGTATCCTGTCCGATTCCGGGACAGGGTCCAATCAGCCCCAGCATTTT. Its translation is CASSILSDSGTGSNQPQHF.

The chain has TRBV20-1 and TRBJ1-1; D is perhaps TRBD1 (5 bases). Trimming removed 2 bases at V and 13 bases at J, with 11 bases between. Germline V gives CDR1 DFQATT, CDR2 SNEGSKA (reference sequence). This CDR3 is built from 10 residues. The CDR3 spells CSARQGWFFF. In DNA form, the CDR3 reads TGCAGTGCTAGACAGGGATGGTTTTTCTTT.

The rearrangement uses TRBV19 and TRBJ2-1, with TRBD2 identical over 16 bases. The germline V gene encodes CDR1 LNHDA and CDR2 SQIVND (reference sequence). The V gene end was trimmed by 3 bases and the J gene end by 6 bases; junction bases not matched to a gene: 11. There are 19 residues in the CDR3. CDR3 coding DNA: TGTGCCAGTAGTATCGGGGGGGGACTAGCGGGAGGGCGAAGCAATGAGCAGTTCTTC. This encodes CASSIGGGLAGGRSNEQFF.

The CDR3 sequence: CASSTSGGQDEQFF. The CDR3 nucleotides are TGTGCCAGCAGCACTAGCGGGGGCCAGGATGAGCAGTTCTTC. The gene calls are TRBV7-3 and TRBJ2-1, with 11 bases fitting TRBD2. Germline assignment: CDR1 SGHTA and CDR2 FQGTGA. V lost 5 bases and J lost 8; bases outside the gene matches: 5. CDR3 size: 14 residues.

CDR3: CASSYHEDGGNTEAFF. The CDR3 DNA reads TGTGCCAGCAGTTATCACGAGGACGGGGGGAACACTGAAGCTTTCTTT. V is TRBV6-5 and J is TRBJ1-1; maybe TRBD1 (5 bases). Trimming took off 3 bases at V and 1 base at J, with 15 bases between the two ends. The CDR3 covers 16 residues. Germline CDR1 is MNHEY and CDR2 is SVGAGI.

CDR3 in DNA: TGTGCCTGGAGTAGACAGGGGAATAATGGCAATCAGCCCCAGCATTTT. Amino acids: CAWSRQGNNGNQPQHF. V and J are TRBV30 and TRBJ1-5, with 8 bases aligning to TRBD1. CDR1 and CDR2 from the germline V gene are GTSNPN and SVGIG (reference sequence). With V trimmed by 2 bases and J by 2 bases, 8 bases remained unmatched. The CDR3 contains 16 residues.

The CDR3 is CASSSRLDLDTQYF. Written as DNA, the CDR3 is TGTGCCAGCAGTTCCCGACTAGATCTAGATACGCAGTATTTT. The chain employs TRBV27 and TRBJ2-3, with D tentatively TRBD2 (6 bases). Germline V CDR1 and CDR2: MNHEY, SMNVEV (reference sequence). V shed 4 bases and J shed 5 bases, with 13 bases lying between them. CDR3 size: 14 residues.

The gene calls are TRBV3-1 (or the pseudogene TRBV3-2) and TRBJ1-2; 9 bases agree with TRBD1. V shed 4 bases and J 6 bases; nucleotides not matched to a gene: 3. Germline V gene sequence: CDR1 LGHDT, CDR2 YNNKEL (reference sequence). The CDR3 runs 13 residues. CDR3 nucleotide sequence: TGTGCCAGCAGCCCGGGACAGGGTGATGGCTACACCTTC. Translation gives CASSPGQGDGYTF.

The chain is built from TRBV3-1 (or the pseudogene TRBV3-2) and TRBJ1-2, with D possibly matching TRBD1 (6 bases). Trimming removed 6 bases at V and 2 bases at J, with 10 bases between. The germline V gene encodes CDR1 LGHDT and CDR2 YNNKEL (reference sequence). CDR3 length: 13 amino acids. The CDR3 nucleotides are TGTGCCAGCAGATCCGGGACAAACTATGGCTACACCTTC. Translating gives CASRSGTNYGYTF.

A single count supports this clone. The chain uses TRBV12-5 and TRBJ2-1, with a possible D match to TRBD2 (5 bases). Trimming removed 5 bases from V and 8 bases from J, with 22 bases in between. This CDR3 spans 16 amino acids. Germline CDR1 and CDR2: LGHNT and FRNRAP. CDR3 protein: CASGPPGLALNDEQFF. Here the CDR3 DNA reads TGTGCTAGTGGTCCCCCCGGGCTAGCCCTAAACGATGAGCAGTTCTTC.

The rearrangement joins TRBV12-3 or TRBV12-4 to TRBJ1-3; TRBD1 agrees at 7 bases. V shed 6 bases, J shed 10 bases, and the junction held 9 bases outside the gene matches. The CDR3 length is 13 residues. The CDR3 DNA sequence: TGTGCCAGCAGACCCGGGACAGAAGGAACCATATATTTT. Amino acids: CASRPGTEGTIYF.

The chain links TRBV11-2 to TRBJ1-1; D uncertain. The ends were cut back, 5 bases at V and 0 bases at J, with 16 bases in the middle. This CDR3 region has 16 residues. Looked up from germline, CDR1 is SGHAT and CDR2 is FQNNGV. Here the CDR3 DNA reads TGTGCCAGCAGCGGGCGTATGGACGGGATGAACACTGAAGCTTTCTTT. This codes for CASSGRMDGMNTEAFF. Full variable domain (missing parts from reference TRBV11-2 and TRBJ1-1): EAGVAQSPRYKIIEKRQSVAFWCNPISGHATLYWYQQILGQGPKLLIQFQNNGVVDDSQLPKDRFSAERLKGVDSTLKIQPAKLEDSAVYLCASSGRMDGMNTEAFFGQGTRLTVV.

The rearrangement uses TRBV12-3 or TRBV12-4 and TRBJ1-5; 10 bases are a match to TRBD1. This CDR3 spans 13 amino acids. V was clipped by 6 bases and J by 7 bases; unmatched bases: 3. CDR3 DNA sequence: TGTGCCAGCAGCTTGACAGGGGGCCAGCCCCAGCATTTT. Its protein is CASSLTGGQPQHF.

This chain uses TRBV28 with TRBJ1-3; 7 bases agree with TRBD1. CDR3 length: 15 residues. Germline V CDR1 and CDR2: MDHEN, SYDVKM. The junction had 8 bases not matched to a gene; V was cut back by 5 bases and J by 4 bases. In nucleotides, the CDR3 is TGTGCCAGCAGTCTGACAGGGTCGGTCGGAAACACCATATATTTT. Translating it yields CASSLTGSVGNTIYF.

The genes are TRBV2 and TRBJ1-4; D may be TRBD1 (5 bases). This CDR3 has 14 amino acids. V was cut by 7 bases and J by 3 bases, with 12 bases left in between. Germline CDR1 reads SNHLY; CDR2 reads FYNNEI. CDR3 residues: CASIRAGPNEKLFF. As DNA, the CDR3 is TGTGCCAGCATCAGGGCAGGCCCTAATGAAAAACTGTTTTTT.

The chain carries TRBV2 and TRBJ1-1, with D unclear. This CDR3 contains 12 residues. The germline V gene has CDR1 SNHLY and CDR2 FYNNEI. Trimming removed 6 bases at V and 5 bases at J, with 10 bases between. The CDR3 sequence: CASSLRETEAFF. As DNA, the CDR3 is TGTGCCAGCAGCCTCCGAGAGACTGAAGCTTTCTTT.

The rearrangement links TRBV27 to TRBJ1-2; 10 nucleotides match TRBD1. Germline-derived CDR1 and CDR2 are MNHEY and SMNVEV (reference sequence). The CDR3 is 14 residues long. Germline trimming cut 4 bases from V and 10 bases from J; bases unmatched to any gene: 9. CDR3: CASSWRGQGKDYTF. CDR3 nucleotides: TGTGCCAGCAGTTGGAGGGGACAGGGGAAGGACTACACCTTC.

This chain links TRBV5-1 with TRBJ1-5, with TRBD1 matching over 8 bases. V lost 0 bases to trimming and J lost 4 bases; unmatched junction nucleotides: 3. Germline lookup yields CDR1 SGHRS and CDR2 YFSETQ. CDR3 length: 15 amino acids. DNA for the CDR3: TGCGCCAGCAGCTTGGGGACAGGGCTGAATCAGCCCCAGCATTTT. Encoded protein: CASSLGTGLNQPQHF.

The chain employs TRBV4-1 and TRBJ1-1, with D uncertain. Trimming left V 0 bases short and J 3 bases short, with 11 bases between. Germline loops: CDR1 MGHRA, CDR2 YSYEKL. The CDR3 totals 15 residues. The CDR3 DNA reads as TGCGCCAGCAGCCAAGAATGGTGGAGGGACACTGAAGCTTTCTTT. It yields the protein CASSQEWWRDTEAFF.

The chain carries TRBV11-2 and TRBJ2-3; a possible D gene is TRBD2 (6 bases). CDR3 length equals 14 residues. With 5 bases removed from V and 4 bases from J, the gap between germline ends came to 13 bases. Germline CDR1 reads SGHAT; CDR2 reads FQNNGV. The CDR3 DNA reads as TGTGCCAGCAGCCCAGCGGGTTTTGCAGATACGCAGTATTTT. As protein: CASSPAGFADTQYF.

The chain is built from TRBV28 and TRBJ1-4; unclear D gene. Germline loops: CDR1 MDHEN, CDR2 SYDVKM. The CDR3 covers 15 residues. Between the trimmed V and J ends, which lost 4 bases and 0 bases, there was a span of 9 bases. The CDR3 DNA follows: TGTGCCAGCAGTTCCCCACTCGCAACTAATGAAAAACTGTTTTTT. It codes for CASSSPLATNEKLFF. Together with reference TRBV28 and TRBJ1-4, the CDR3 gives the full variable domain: DVKVTQSSRYLVKRTGEKVFLECVQDMDHENMFWYRQDPGLGLRLIYFSYDVKMKEKGDIPEGYSVSREKKERFSLILESASTNQTSMYLCASSSPLATNEKLFFGSGTQLSVL.

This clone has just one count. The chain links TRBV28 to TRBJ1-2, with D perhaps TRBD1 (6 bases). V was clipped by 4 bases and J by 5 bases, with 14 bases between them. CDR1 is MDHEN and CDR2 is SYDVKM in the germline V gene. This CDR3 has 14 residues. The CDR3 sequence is CASSSWGAMYGYTF. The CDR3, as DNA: TGTGCCAGCAGTTCATGGGGGGCGATGTATGGCTACACCTTC.

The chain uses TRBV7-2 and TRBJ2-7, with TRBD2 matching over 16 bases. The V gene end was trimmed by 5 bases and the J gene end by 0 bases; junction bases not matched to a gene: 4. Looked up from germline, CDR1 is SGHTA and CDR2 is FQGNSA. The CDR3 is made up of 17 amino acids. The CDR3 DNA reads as TGTGCCAGCAGCCCGGGGACTAGCGGGAGGGCCTCCTACGAGCAGTACTTC. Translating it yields CASSPGTSGRASYEQYF.

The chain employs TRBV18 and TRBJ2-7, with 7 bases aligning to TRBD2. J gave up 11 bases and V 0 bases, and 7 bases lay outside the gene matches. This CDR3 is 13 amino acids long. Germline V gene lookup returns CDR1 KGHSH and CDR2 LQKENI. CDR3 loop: CASSPPSAGVKYF. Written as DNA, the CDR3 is TGTGCCAGCTCACCACCGTCGGCGGGAGTAAAGTACTTC.

This CDR3 reads CASSPRANNQPQHF. The CDR3 DNA is TGTGCCAGCAGCCCGCGAGCCAACAATCAGCCCCAGCATTTT. The rearrangement joins TRBV9 to TRBJ1-5, with no clear D. From germline, CDR1 is SGDLS and CDR2 YYNGEE. This CDR3 comprises 14 residues. V lost 4 bases, J lost 3 bases, and 11 bases lay in between.

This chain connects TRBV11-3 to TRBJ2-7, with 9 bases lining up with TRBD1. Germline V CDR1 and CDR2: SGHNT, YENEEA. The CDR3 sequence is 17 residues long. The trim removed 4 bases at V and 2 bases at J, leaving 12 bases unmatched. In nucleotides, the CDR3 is TGTGCCAGCAGCTCGGGACAGGGTAAGGCCGAGCCCTACGAGCAGTACTTC. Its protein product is CASSSGQGKAEPYEQYF.

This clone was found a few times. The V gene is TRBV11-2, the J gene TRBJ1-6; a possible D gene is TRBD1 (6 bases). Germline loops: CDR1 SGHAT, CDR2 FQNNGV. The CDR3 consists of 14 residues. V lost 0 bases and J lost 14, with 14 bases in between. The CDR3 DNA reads TGTGCCAGCAGCTTAGATGGGACACTTCAGGCCCTCCACTTT. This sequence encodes CASSLDGTLQALHF.

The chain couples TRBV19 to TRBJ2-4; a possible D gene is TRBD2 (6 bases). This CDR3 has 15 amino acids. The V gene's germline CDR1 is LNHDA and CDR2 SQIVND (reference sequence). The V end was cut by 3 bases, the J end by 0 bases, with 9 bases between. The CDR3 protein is CASSIGGLAKNIQYF. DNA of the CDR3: TGTGCCAGTAGTATCGGGGGTCTAGCCAAAAACATTCAGTACTTC.